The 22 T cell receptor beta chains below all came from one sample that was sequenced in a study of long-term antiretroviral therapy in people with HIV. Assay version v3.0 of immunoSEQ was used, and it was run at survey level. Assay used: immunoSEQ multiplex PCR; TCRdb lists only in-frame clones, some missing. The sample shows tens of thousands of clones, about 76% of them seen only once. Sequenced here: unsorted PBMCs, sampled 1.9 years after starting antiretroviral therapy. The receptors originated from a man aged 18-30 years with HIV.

CDR3 protein: CASNRNPTLHF. CDR3 in DNA: TGTGCCAGCAACAGGAATCCAACCCTCCACTTT. This chain joins TRBV9 and TRBJ1-6; tentatively, D is TRBD1 (5 bases). This CDR3 is built from 11 residues. V shed 6 bases and J shed 14 bases, with 12 bases lying between them. The germline V gene encodes CDR1 SGDLS and CDR2 YYNGEE.

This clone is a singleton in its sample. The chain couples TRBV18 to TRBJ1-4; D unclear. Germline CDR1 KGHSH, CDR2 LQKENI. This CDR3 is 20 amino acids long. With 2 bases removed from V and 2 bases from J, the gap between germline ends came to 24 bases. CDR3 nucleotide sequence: TGTGCCAGCTCACCAACCCCTATATACGACTCCTTCGGCACTAATGAAAAACTGTTTTTT. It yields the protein CASSPTPIYDSFGTNEKLFF.

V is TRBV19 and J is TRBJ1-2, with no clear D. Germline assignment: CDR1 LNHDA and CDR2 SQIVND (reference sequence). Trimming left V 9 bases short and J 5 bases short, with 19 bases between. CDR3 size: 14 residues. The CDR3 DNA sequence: TGTGCCAGCCGTTGGTCCGGGATACCTTATGGCTACACCTTC. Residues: CASRWSGIPYGYTF.

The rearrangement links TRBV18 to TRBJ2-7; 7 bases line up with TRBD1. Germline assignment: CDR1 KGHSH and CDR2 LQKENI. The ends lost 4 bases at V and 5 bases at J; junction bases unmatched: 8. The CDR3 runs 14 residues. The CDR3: CASSLQQGVDEQYV. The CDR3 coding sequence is TGTGCCAGCTCACTGCAGCAGGGGGTTGACGAGCAGTACGTC.

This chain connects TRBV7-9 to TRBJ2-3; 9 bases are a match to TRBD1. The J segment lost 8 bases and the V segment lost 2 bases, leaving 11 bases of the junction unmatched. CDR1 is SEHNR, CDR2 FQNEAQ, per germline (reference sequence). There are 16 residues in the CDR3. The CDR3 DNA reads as TGTGCCAGCAGCTTACGTGCGGGACAGGGTCATGGTACGCAGTATTTT. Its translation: CASSLRAGQGHGTQYF.

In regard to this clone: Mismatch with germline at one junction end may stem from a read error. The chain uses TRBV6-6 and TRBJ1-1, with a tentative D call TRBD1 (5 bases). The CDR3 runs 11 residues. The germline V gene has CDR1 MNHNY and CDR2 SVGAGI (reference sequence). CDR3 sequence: CASSYQGQTSF. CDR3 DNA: TGTGCCAGCAGTTACCAGGGTCAAACCTCGTTT.

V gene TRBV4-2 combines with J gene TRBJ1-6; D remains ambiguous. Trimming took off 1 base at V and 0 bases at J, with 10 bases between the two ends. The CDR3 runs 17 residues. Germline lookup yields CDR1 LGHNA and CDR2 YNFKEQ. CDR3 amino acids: CASSQGPRSSYNSPLHF. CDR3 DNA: TGTGCCAGCAGCCAAGGGCCGCGTAGCTCCTATAATTCACCCCTCCACTTT.

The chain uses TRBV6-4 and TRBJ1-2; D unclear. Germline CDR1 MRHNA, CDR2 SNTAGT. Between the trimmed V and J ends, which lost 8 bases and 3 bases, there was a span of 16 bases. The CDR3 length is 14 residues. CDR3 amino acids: CASPKAGRDYGYTF. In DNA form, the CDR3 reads TGTGCCAGCCCCAAGGCAGGTCGGGACTATGGCTACACCTTC.

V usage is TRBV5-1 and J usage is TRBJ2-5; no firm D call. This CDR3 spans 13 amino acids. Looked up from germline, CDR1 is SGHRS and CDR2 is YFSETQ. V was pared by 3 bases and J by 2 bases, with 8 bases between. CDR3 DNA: TGCGCCAGCAGCTCCCCGGGTCAAGAGACCCAGTACTTC. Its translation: CASSSPGQETQYF.

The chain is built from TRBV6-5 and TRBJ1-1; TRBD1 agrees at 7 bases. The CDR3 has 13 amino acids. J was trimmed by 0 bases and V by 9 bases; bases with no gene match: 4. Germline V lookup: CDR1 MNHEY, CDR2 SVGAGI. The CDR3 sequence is CASHRGMNTEAFF. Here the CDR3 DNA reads TGTGCCAGTCACAGGGGTATGAACACTGAAGCTTTCTTT.

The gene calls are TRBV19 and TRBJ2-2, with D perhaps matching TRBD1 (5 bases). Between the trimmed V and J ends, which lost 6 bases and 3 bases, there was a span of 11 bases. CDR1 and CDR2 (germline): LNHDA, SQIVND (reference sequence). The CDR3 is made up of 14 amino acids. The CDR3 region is CASRRQGDTGELFF. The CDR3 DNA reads TGTGCCAGTAGGAGGCAGGGCGACACCGGGGAGCTGTTTTTT.

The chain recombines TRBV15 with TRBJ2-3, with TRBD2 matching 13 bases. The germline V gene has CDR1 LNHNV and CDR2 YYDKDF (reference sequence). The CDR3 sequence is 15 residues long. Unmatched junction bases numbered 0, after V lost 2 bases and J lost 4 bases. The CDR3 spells CATSRTSGGADTQYF. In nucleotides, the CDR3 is TGTGCCACCAGCAGAACTAGCGGGGGGGCAGATACGCAGTATTTT.

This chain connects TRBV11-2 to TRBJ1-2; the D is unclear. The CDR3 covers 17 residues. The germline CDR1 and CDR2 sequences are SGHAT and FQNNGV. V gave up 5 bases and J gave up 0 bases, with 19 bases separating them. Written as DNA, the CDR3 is TGTGCCAGCAGCCGAGACGACCTCGGGCGGGCTAACTATGGCTACACCTTC. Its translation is CASSRDDLGRANYGYTF.

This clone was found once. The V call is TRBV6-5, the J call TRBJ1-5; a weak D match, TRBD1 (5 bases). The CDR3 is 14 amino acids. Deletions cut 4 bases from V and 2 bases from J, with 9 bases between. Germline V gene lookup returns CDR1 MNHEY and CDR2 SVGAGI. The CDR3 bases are TGTGCCAGCAGTTCGACGGGGGGCAATCAGCCCCAGCATTTT. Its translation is CASSSTGGNQPQHF.

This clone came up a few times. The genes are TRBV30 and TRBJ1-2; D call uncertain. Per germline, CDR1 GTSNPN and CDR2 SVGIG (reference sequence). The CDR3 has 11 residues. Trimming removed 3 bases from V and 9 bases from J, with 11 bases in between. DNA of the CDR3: TGTGCCTGGAGCCTGGGAGGGAGCTACACCTTC. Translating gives CAWSLGGSYTF.

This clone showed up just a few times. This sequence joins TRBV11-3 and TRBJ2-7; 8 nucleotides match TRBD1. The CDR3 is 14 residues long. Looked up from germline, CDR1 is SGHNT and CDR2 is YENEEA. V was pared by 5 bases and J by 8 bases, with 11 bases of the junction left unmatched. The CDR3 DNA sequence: TGTGCCAGCAGCCCTCGGACAGGGCACTCGAAGCAGTACTTC. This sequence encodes CASSPRTGHSKQYF.

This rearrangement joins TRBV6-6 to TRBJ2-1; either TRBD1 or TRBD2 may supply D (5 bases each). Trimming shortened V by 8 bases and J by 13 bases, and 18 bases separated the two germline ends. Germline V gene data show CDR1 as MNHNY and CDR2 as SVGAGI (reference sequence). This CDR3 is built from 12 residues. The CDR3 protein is CASLGDPAFQFF. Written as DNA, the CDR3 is TGTGCCAGCTTGGGGGACCCCGCCTTTCAGTTCTTC.

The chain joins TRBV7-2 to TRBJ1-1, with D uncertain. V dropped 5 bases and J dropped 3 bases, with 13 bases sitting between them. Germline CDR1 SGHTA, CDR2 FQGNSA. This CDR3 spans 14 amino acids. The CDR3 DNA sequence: TGTGCCAGCAGCCCACTTTTTGGAGACACTGAAGCTTTCTTT. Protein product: CASSPLFGDTEAFF.

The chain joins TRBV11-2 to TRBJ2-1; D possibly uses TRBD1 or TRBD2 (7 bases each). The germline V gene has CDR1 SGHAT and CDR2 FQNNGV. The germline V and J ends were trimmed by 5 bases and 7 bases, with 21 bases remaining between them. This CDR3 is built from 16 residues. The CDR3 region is CASSTPPGGGKNEQFF. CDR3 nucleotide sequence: TGTGCCAGCAGCACTCCGCCAGGGGGGGGGAAGAATGAGCAGTTCTTC. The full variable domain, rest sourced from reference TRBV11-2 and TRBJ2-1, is EAGVAQSPRYKIIEKRQSVAFWCNPISGHATLYWYQQILGQGPKLLIQFQNNGVVDDSQLPKDRFSAERLKGVDSTLKIQPAKLEDSAVYLCASSTPPGGGKNEQFFGPGTRLTVL.

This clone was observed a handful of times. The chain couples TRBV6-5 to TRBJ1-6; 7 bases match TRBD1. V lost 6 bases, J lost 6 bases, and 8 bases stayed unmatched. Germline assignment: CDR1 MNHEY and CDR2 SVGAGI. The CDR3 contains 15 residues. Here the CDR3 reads CASSRVQGGNSPLHF. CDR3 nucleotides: TGTGCCAGCAGCCGAGTGCAGGGGGGTAATTCACCCCTCCACTTT.

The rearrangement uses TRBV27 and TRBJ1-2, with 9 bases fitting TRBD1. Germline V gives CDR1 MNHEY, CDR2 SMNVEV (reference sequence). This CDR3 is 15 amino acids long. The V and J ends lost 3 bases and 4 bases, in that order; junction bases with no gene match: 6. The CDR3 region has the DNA TGTGCCAGCAGTTTTGGGACAGGGTTGGGCTATGGCTACACCTTC. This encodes CASSFGTGLGYGYTF.

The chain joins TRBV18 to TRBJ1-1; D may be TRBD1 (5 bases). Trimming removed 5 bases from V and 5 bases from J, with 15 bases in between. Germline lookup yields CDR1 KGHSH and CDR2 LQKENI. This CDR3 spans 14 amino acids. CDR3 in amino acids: CASSSEAGGTEAFF. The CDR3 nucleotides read TGTGCCAGCTCATCCGAGGCTGGGGGAACTGAAGCTTTCTTT.